Shown below are 23 T cell receptor beta chains from a single sample sequenced in a study of blood T cell repertoires in COVID-19. Sequenced by immunoSEQ multiplex PCR; TCRdb stores in-frame clones only, minus some. The repertoire holds some 48,000 clones, with 85% to 90% as singletons. The sample was peripheral blood. The source of these receptors is a woman in her sixties or seventies with acute or convalescent COVID-19.

The CDR3 sequence: CASSSGVGDTQYF. The CDR3 nucleotides read TGTGCCAGCTCCTCGGGAGTAGGCGATACGCAGTATTTT. The V call is TRBV2, the J call TRBJ2-3, with D possibly being TRBD2 (6 bases). The CDR3 consists of 13 residues. Germline CDR1 SNHLY, CDR2 FYNNEI. The ends were cut back, 8 bases at V and 6 bases at J, with 15 bases in the middle.

This clone was seen only once. This CDR3 is CASSWTGAYEQYF. CDR3 bases: TGCGCCAGCAGCTGGACAGGGGCCTACGAGCAGTACTTC. This rearrangement joins TRBV5-1 to TRBJ2-7, with 9 bases matching TRBD1. The CDR3 spans 13 residues. From germline, CDR1 is SGHRS and CDR2 YFSETQ. Trimming took 3 bases from V and 2 from J; bases not matched to a gene: 0.

The chain recombines TRBV5-1 with TRBJ2-1; D gene unclear. The V gene lost 0 bases and the J gene lost 8 bases, with 6 bases spanning the gap. CDR1 is SGHRS and CDR2 is YFSETQ in the germline V gene. The CDR3 runs to 12 residues. The CDR3 here is CASSLDLDEQFF. The CDR3 DNA reads as TGCGCCAGCAGCTTGGATCTAGATGAGCAGTTCTTC. Combining the CDR3 with reference TRBV5-1 and TRBJ2-1 gives the whole variable domain KAGVTQTPRYLIKTRGQQVTLSCSPISGHRSVSWYQQTPGQGLQFLFEYFSETQRNKGNFPGRFSGRQFSNSRSEMNVSTLELGDSALYLCASSLDLDEQFFGPGTRLTVL.

There are a few counts of this clone. The rearrangement joins TRBV11-2 to TRBJ2-5, with D perhaps matching TRBD1 (6 bases). Germline V gene data show CDR1 as SGHAT and CDR2 as FQNNGV. V lost 4 bases and J lost 5, with 8 bases in between. This CDR3 contains 12 residues. CDR3 bases: TGTGCCAGCAGCTGGCAGGGGGAGACCCAGTACTTC. It specifies CASSWQGETQYF.

Comments on this clone: One junction end disagrees with the germline gene, perhaps due to a read error. The V call is TRBV6-2 or TRBV6-3, the J call TRBJ1-2, with D possibly TRBD1 on 6 matching bases. CDR1 and CDR2 from the germline V gene are MNHEY and SVGEGT. There are 15 residues in the CDR3. In DNA form, the CDR3 reads TGTGCCAGCAGCTCGCCTCAGGGGACTAACTATGGCTGCACCTTC. Translation: CASSSPQGTNYGCTF.

The genes are TRBV3-1 (or the pseudogene TRBV3-2) and TRBJ2-2, with D possibly TRBD2 on 6 matching bases. The germline gives CDR1 LGHDT, CDR2 YNNKEL (reference sequence). CDR3 length: 17 residues. Trimming pared 7 bases from V and 3 bases from J, leaving 21 bases between. The CDR3 loop is CASNPGRGSGYTGELFF. The DNA for the CDR3 is TGTGCCAGCAACCCAGGACGGGGGTCAGGGTACACCGGGGAGCTGTTTTTT.

This sequence joins TRBV12-3 or TRBV12-4 and TRBJ2-5; D is uncertain. Trimming stripped 1 base from V and 5 bases from J, with 8 bases between. The CDR3 consists of 13 residues. Here the CDR3 reads CASSLGRRETQYF. Here the CDR3 DNA reads TGTGCCAGCAGTTTAGGTCGCCGGGAGACCCAGTACTTC.

The CDR3 here is CASSYRQRTGDEQFF. CDR3 bases: TGTGCCAGCAGTTACCGACAGAGAACAGGGGATGAGCAGTTCTTC. The genes are TRBV6-5 and TRBJ2-1, with 7 bases identical to TRBD1. Germline V gene lookup returns CDR1 MNHEY and CDR2 SVGAGI. J gave up 8 bases and V 2 bases, and 9 bases lay outside the gene matches. The CDR3 contains 15 residues.

This clone was seen only a few times. The chain couples TRBV28 to TRBJ1-2; the D gene is possibly TRBD1 (6 bases). V was shortened by 1 base and J by 4 bases, with 25 bases between the two germline ends. CDR3 length: 19 residues. Germline V gene lookup returns CDR1 MDHEN and CDR2 SYDVKM. The CDR3 nucleotides are TGTGCCAGCAGTTTATTTGGTTGGGGTCAGGACAGTAGGGGCTATGGCTACACCTTC. It translates to CASSLFGWGQDSRGYGYTF.

The chain uses TRBV19 and TRBJ1-1; 7 bases line up with TRBD1. The germline V gene encodes CDR1 LNHDA and CDR2 SQIVND (reference sequence). This CDR3 region has 14 residues. The V gene end was trimmed by 5 bases and the J gene end by 4 bases; junction bases not matched to a gene: 7. CDR3 coding DNA: TGTGCCAGTAGTCCGACAGGGATGGGCACTGAAGCTTTCTTT. Its translation is CASSPTGMGTEAFF. The full variable domain, in which reference TRBV19 and TRBJ1-1 provide the parts outside the CDR3, is DGGITQSPKYLFRKEGQNVTLSCEQNLNHDAMYWYRQDPGQGLRLIYYSQIVNDFQKGDIAEGYSVSREKKESFPLTVTSAQKNPTAFYLCASSPTGMGTEAFFGQGTRLTVV.

This clone has only a few counts. The V and J genes are TRBV2 and TRBJ1-2, with 8 bases fitting TRBD1. V trimming: 8 bases; J trimming: 7 bases; junction bases outside the gene matches: 18. Looked up from germline, CDR1 is SNHLY and CDR2 is FYNNEI. This CDR3 spans 16 amino acids. CDR3 residues: CASLKGAGQAFSGYTF. The CDR3 nucleotides are TGTGCCAGCCTGAAGGGGGCGGGACAGGCCTTTTCTGGCTACACCTTC.

The table lists this clone with a count of one. J is TRBJ2-1 and V is TRBV5-1; TRBD2 is a possible D gene (7 bases). The CDR3 runs to 15 residues. Trimming stripped 5 bases from V and 2 bases from J, with 14 bases between. Germline CDR1 reads SGHRS; CDR2 reads YFSETQ. DNA for the CDR3: TGCGCCAGCAGACCCAGCGGGGACACCTACAATGAGCAGTTCTTC. Translation gives CASRPSGDTYNEQFF.

The chain uses TRBV11-3 and TRBJ2-5; 9 positions agree with TRBD1. The germline CDR1 and CDR2 sequences are SGHNT and YENEEA. V shed 4 bases and J 5 bases; nucleotides not matched to a gene: 8. The CDR3 is made up of 15 amino acids. CDR3 residues: CASSSETGGRETQYF. The CDR3 nucleotides are TGTGCCAGCAGCTCGGAGACAGGGGGAAGGGAGACCCAGTACTTC.

The V and J genes are TRBV27 and TRBJ1-5; the match to TRBD1 covers 7 bases. The CDR3 is made up of 14 amino acids. The germline CDR1 and CDR2 sequences are MNHEY and SMNVEV (reference sequence). With V trimmed by 5 bases and J by 7 bases, 8 bases remained unmatched. CDR3 residues: CASSLDRANQPQHF. The CDR3 bases are TGTGCCAGCAGTCTCGACAGGGCCAACCAGCCCCAGCATTTT.

This chain links TRBV9 with TRBJ2-3, with TRBD2 matching 7 bases. This CDR3 has 14 amino acids. The V and J ends lost 3 bases and 5 bases, in that order; junction bases with no gene match: 6. CDR1 is SGDLS and CDR2 is YYNGEE in the germline V gene. The CDR3 reads CASSEGGGGDTQYF. The CDR3 nucleotides read TGTGCCAGCAGCGAAGGTGGGGGGGGAGATACGCAGTATTTT.

The rearrangement uses TRBV7-6 and TRBJ1-6; D remains ambiguous. Germline lookup yields CDR1 SGHVS and CDR2 FNYEAQ. The V end was cut by 0 bases, the J end by 0 bases, with 12 bases between. The CDR3 sequence is 18 residues long. CDR3 loop: CASSLAIPSSSYNSPLHF. CDR3 bases: TGTGCCAGCAGCTTAGCGATACCGTCGAGCTCCTATAATTCACCCCTCCACTTT.

The rearrangement joins TRBV5-8 to TRBJ2-3; 7 positions match TRBD1. The ends lost 0 bases at V and 4 bases at J; junction bases unmatched: 5. CDR3 size: 15 residues. CDR1 is SGHTS, CDR2 YDEGEE, per germline. The CDR3 sequence: CASSLEGGRADTQYF. CDR3 bases: TGTGCCAGCAGCTTGGAAGGGGGCAGGGCAGATACGCAGTATTTT.

This clone turned up a few times. This rearrangement joins TRBV9 to TRBJ2-1; TRBD2 matches at 16 bases. This CDR3 comprises 18 residues. J lost 7 bases, V lost 1 base, and 8 bases had no gene match. The V gene's germline CDR1 is SGDLS and CDR2 YYNGEE. CDR3 nucleotide sequence: TGTGCCAGCAGCGTAAGCCCCGCGGGACTAGCGGGAGGGAATGAGCAGTTCTTC. Its protein is CASSVSPAGLAGGNEQFF.

The genes are TRBV6-6 and TRBJ2-7; 13 positions match TRBD2. The CDR3 has 14 amino acids. Looked up from germline, CDR1 is MNHNY and CDR2 is SVGAGI (reference sequence). The ends lost 7 bases at V and 6 bases at J; junction bases unmatched: 6. CDR3 coding DNA: TGTGCCAGCACGTCCGGGACTAGCGGGATCGAGCAGTACTTC. It translates to CASTSGTSGIEQYF.

The chain is built from TRBV7-3 and TRBJ1-2; TRBD1 agrees at 7 bases. The CDR3 is made up of 13 amino acids. J was trimmed by 7 bases and V by 5 bases; bases with no gene match: 7. Looked up from germline, CDR1 is SGHTA and CDR2 is FQGTGA. CDR3 sequence reads: CASSVDRDGGYTF. As DNA, the CDR3 is TGTGCCAGCAGCGTAGACAGGGATGGTGGCTACACCTTC.

The chain recombines TRBV19 with TRBJ2-2; D is perhaps TRBD2 (7 bases). V shed 3 bases and J shed 6 bases, with 14 bases lying between them. CDR1 and CDR2 from the germline V gene are LNHDA and SQIVND (reference sequence). The CDR3 is 15 amino acids. As DNA, the CDR3 is TGTGCCAGTAGTATGAGTGGGGGGGCCCCCGGGGAGCTGTTTTTT. Translating gives CASSMSGGAPGELFF.

This sequence joins TRBV11-2 and TRBJ2-3; no reliable D call. V was clipped by 5 bases and J by 2 bases, with 2 bases between them. The CDR3 consists of 11 residues. CDR1 SGHAT and CDR2 FQNNGV come from the germline V gene. The CDR3 nucleotides are TGTGCCAGCAGCCACACAGATACGCAGTATTTT. Protein product: CASSHTDTQYF.

V and J are TRBV18 and TRBJ2-1, with D possibly being TRBD2 (6 bases). The CDR3 loop spans 14 amino acids. V was pared by 0 bases and J by 8 bases, with 11 bases between. Germline lookup yields CDR1 KGHSH and CDR2 LQKENI. In DNA, the CDR3 is TGTGCCAGCTCACCACCAAGTACGGGGGATGAGCAGTTCTTC. Amino acids: CASSPPSTGDEQFF.